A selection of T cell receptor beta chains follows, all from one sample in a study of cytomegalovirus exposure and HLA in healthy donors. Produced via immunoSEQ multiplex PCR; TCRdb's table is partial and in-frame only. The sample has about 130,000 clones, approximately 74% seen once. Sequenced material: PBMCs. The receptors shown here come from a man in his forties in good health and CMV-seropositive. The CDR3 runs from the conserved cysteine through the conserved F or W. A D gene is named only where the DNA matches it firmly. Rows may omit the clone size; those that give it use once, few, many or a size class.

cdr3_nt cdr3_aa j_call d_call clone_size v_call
TGTGCCAGCAGCTCGACAGGGGGCGCGAGCGGGGCCAACGTCCTGACTTTC CASSSTGGASGANVLTF TRBJ2-6 TRBD1 . TRBV7-8
TGCGCCAGCAGCCTAGGACAGGGGTTAGGCCCTGAAGCTTTCTTT CASSLGQGLGPEAFF TRBJ1-1 TRBD1 few TRBV5-1
TGTGCCAGCAGTCAGGGGGACCTCCTTTCCCTCTCGGCGACTTACGAGCAGTACTTC CASSQGDLLSLSATYEQYF TRBJ2-7 TRBD1 . TRBV7-6
TGTGCCAGTAGCCTCAGCGGACAGCCCCAGCATTTT CASSLSGQPQHF TRBJ1-5 . . TRBV19
TGTGCCAGCAGTCCTCCCGGGATAGGGCGGGTGATGGAGCAGTTCTTC CASSPPGIGRVMEQFF TRBJ2-1 . . TRBV7-9
TGTGCCTGGGCCCCGGACTCCTGGGTCTATGGCTACACCTTC CAWAPDSWVYGYTF TRBJ1-2 . . TRBV30
TGTGCCAGCAGTACCCAGGGGATCGGGGGCTACACCTTC CASSTQGIGGYTF TRBJ1-2 . many TRBV2
TGCAGCGTCCGGACAGGGGTAAATGAGCAGTTCTTC CSVRTGVNEQFF TRBJ2-1 TRBD1 . TRBV29-1
TGTGCCAGCAGCCTAACGGCCGGGACAGTGGGAAACACCATATATTTT CASSLTAGTVGNTIYF TRBJ1-3 TRBD1 . TRBV7-9
TGTGCCAGCAGCCCCCGGAACACTGAAGCTTTCTTT CASSPRNTEAFF TRBJ1-1 . . TRBV28
TGTGCCAGCAGCGCCCGGACAGGGGGCAACCGTGAAGCTTTCTTT CASSARTGGNREAFF TRBJ1-1 TRBD1 few TRBV9
TGTGCTAGTGGTTTGGTACCGCACAGAGAAGAGACCCAGTACTTC CASGLVPHREETQYF TRBJ2-5 . . TRBV12-5
TGTGCCAGCAGCTTTAGGACAGGGGACTCTGGCTACACCTTC CASSFRTGDSGYTF TRBJ1-2 TRBD1 . TRBV7-2
TGTGCCACCAGCAGAGTACGGAGGGGTCAGCCCCAGCATTTT CATSRVRRGQPQHF TRBJ1-5 . . TRBV15
TGTGCCAGCAGCGTGCAGTACACCGGGGAGCTGTTTTTT CASSVQYTGELFF TRBJ2-2 . . TRBV9
TGTGCCAGCAGCCCGACAACTCGTAGCTCCTACAATGAGCAGTTCTTC CASSPTTRSSYNEQFF TRBJ2-1 . few TRBV7-8
TGCGCCAGCAGCCAAGCGGGACAGGGGAGCTATGGCTACACCTTC CASSQAGQGSYGYTF TRBJ1-2 TRBD1 . TRBV4-1